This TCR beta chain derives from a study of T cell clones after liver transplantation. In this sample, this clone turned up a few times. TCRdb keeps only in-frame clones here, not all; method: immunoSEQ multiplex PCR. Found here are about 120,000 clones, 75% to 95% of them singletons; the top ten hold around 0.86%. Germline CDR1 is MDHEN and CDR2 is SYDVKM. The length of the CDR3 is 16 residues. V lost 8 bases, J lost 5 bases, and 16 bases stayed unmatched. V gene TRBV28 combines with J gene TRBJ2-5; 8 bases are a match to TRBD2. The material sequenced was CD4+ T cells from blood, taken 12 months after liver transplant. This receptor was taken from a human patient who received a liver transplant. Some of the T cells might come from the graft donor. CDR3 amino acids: CASVNIAGTLGETQYF. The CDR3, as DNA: TGTGCCAGCGTCAACATAGCGGGGACCCTTGGGGAGACCCAGTACTTC.